This TCR beta chain stems from a study of blood T cell repertoires in COVID-19. The wider study: Samples came from the United States, Italy and Spain, spanning acute and convalescent COVID-19.

Losses at the gene ends were 3 bases for V and 7 bases for J; bases not matched to a gene: 7. The CDR3 runs 14 residues. Per germline, CDR1 LNHNV and CDR2 YYDKDF (reference sequence). In the original processing: Using reference gene primer amplification, nucleated cell counts were estimated. The repertoire was sequenced with immunoSEQ multiplex PCR; TCRdb's copy has only in-frame clones and lacks some. D and trimming were read from the DNA, whereas the V and J calls and clone size are those reported in that table. The sample shows about 360,000 clones, around nine tenths of them seen only once. This clonotype was sampled from a human donor in a cohort sampled during active COVID-19. The J gene is TRBJ1-2, the V gene TRBV15; 8 positions match TRBD1. Input material: peripheral blood. The CDR3 loop reads CATSRVPGGGGYTF. In nucleotides, the CDR3 is TGTGCCACCAGCAGGGTTCCAGGGGGCGGTGGCTACACCTTC.